The next 15 T cell receptor beta chains were all read from a single sample in a study of OX40 agonist ivuxolimab in advanced cancers. Here immunoSEQ multiplex PCR was the method, and the copy in TCRdb shows in-frame clones only, minus some. The repertoire consists of some 14,000 clones, with 80% occurring once and the leading ten covering 14%. This sample comprised CD4+ or CD8+ T cells sorted from blood, obtained in a trial of the OX40 agonist ivuxolimab. The receptors shown here come from an adult with an advanced solid tumor such as melanoma, head and neck, liver or kidney cancer.

The chain has TRBV11-2 and TRBJ2-7; 9 bases map to TRBD1. This CDR3 spans 14 amino acids. CDR1 and CDR2 (germline): SGHAT, FQNNGV. Trimming took 1 base from V and 2 from J; bases not matched to a gene: 0. The chain's CDR3 is CASSLGTGAYEQYF. For the CDR3, the DNA is TGTGCCAGCAGCTTAGGGACAGGGGCCTACGAGCAGTACTTC.

This clone was observed a few times. CDR3: CASSEIGSGNTIYF. The CDR3 DNA follows: TGTGCCAGCAGTGAAATCGGCTCTGGAAACACCATATATTTT. The chain couples TRBV6-1 to TRBJ1-3; D uncertain. Trimming removed 2 bases at V and 0 bases at J, with 5 bases between. The germline V gene has CDR1 MNHNS and CDR2 SASEGT. The CDR3 is 14 amino acids.

This clone occurred a few times. The chain employs TRBV29-1 and TRBJ2-1; 8 nucleotides align to TRBD1. The CDR3 runs to 15 residues. CDR1 is SQVTM and CDR2 is ANQGSEA in the germline V gene. Unmatched junction bases numbered 13, after V lost 6 bases and J lost 6 bases. The chain's CDR3 is CSVLGVDRDGNEQFF. The CDR3 bases are TGCAGCGTATTGGGGGTGGACAGGGACGGCAATGAGCAGTTCTTC.

CDR3 sequence: CARPSEIFSYEQYF. The DNA for the CDR3 is TGTGCCAGACCCTCCGAAATCTTTTCCTACGAGCAGTACTTC. The V and J genes are TRBV25-1 and TRBJ2-7; no clear D. CDR1 and CDR2 (germline): MGHDK, SYGVNS. The V end lost 9 bases, the J end lost 1 base, and 16 bases lay between the germline ends. CDR3 length: 14 amino acids.

The chain recombines TRBV2 with TRBJ2-3; D is unclear. The germline V gene has CDR1 SNHLY and CDR2 FYNNEI. V was cut by 10 bases and J by 1 base, with 18 bases left in between. The CDR3 is 15 residues long. CDR3 residues: CATKGSVQRTDTQYF. CDR3 coding DNA: TGTGCCACAAAGGGCAGTGTCCAGCGCACAGATACGCAGTATTTT.

The V call is TRBV6-6, the J call TRBJ1-6; D uncertain. CDR3 length: 10 amino acids. V was shortened by 2 bases and J by 11 bases, with 1 base between the two germline ends. The germline V gene encodes CDR1 MNHNY and CDR2 SVGAGI (reference sequence). CDR3 nucleotide sequence: TGTGCCAGCAGTTACCCACCCCTCCACTTT. Translation: CASSYPPLHF.

The chain has TRBV23-1 and TRBJ2-3, with D perhaps TRBD1 or TRBD2 (5 bases each). TRBV23-1 is an ORF for which the function is uncertain. The V end lost 4 bases, the J end lost 6 bases, and 8 bases lay between the germline ends. The CDR3 runs 12 residues. The CDR3 DNA sequence: TGCGCCAGCAGTCGAGAGGGGGATACGCAGTATTTT. This gives the protein CASSREGDTQYF.

In this sample, this clone turned up a few times. The chain joins TRBV28 to TRBJ2-7; 10 nucleotides agree with TRBD2. The germline V gene encodes CDR1 MDHEN and CDR2 SYDVKM. The CDR3 is 14 residues long. J gave up 3 bases and V 3 bases, and 2 bases lay outside the gene matches. The CDR3 DNA sequence: TGTGCCAGCAGTTTTAGCGGGGGGAACTACGAGCAGTACTTC. Translated: CASSFSGGNYEQYF.

This clone was seen once. The chain links TRBV10-2 to TRBJ1-3, with unresolved D. The V and J ends lost 5 bases and 2 bases respectively, with 16 bases between them. The CDR3 is 16 residues long. The germline CDR1 and CDR2 sequences are WSHSY and SAAADI. The CDR3 coding sequence is TGCGCCAGCAGTTCCGAAATCCCTTCCCCTGGAAACACCATATATTTT. Encoded protein: CASSSEIPSPGNTIYF.

The V call is TRBV2, the J call TRBJ2-2; 9 bases line up with TRBD2. Germline-derived CDR1 and CDR2 are SNHLY and FYNNEI. The CDR3 length is 14 residues. Losses at the gene ends were 10 bases for V and 1 base for J; bases not matched to a gene: 4. The CDR3 spells CATVAGVNTGELFF. The CDR3 coding sequence is TGTGCCACCGTAGCGGGAGTGAACACCGGGGAGCTGTTTTTT.

V is TRBV11-2 and J is TRBJ1-1; possible D gene TRBD1, 5 bases. V lost 2 bases and J 0 bases, leaving 10 bases between the germline ends. Germline CDR1 SGHAT, CDR2 FQNNGV. CDR3 size: 15 residues. The CDR3 nucleotides are TGTGCCAGCAGCTTACGGGAGGGGTTGAACACTGAAGCTTTCTTT. Encoded protein: CASSLREGLNTEAFF.

The J gene is TRBJ2-5, the V gene TRBV14; 8 bases are shared with TRBD1. The trim removed 4 bases at V and 1 base at J, leaving 8 bases unmatched. The CDR3 has 16 residues. The germline gives CDR1 SGHDN, CDR2 FVKESK. The CDR3 nucleotides read TGTGCCAGCAGCCCTAGGACAGGGCTGGCCCAAGAGACCCAGTACTTC. As protein: CASSPRTGLAQETQYF.

This sequence joins TRBV5-1 and TRBJ1-2, with 7 positions matching TRBD1. Germline CDR1 is SGHRS and CDR2 is YFSETQ. With V trimmed by 2 bases and J by 8 bases, 9 bases remained unmatched. The CDR3 has 14 amino acids. As DNA, the CDR3 is TGCGCCAGCAGCTTCACAGGGGCTGTCTGGGGCTACACCTTC. This gives the protein CASSFTGAVWGYTF. Full variable domain (remainder filled in from reference TRBV5-1 and TRBJ1-2): KAGVTQTPRYLIKTRGQQVTLSCSPISGHRSVSWYQQTPGQGLQFLFEYFSETQRNKGNFPGRFSGRQFSNSRSEMNVSTLELGDSALYLCASSFTGAVWGYTFGSGTRLTVV.

The V gene is TRBV7-6, the J gene TRBJ2-7; a weak D match, TRBD1 (6 bases). The CDR3 runs 14 residues. With 0 bases removed from V and 2 bases from J, the gap between germline ends came to 8 bases. Per germline, CDR1 SGHVS and CDR2 FNYEAQ. The CDR3 reads CASSLAGQTYEQYF. CDR3 sequence (DNA): TGTGCCAGCAGCTTAGCGGGACAAACCTACGAGCAGTACTTC.

The V call is TRBV9, the J call TRBJ2-2; D is perhaps TRBD1 (6 bases). Trimming took off 3 bases at V and 3 bases at J, with 12 bases between the two ends. Looked up from germline, CDR1 is SGDLS and CDR2 is YYNGEE. The CDR3 is made up of 15 amino acids. The CDR3 is CASSDLQGYTGELFF. The CDR3 DNA is TGTGCCAGCAGCGATCTACAGGGTTACACCGGGGAGCTGTTTTTT.